These 5 T cell receptor beta chains were sequenced from one sample in a study of T cells in Graves' hyperthyroidism and ophthalmopathy. Researchers amplified the TCR beta CDR3 regions from RNA transcripts. HTBI primers were employed in a first-round RT-PCR of the TCR CDR3. TCRdb re-called the multiplex PCR reads with MiXCR, one entry per CDR3 protein. The data contain 660,000 or so distinct CDR3 sequences, less than 45% of them singletons. Specimen: peripheral blood or thyroid tissue (not recorded which). These receptors all come from an adult man with Graves' disease, either hyperthyroidism or ophthalmopathy (not recorded which).

This clonotype was seen repeatedly, ten times or more. The V call is TRBV29-1, the J call TRBJ1-1; D is uncertain. Deletions cut 6 bases from V and 5 bases from J, with 19 bases between. This CDR3 has 14 residues. Germline V lookup: CDR1 SQVTM, CDR2 ANQGSEA. CDR3 nucleotides: TGCAGCGTACCAAAGGGTAGTGAGGGAACTGAAGCTTTCTTT. Protein sequence: CSVPKGSEGTEAFF.

In this sample, this clonotype turned up a few times. The chain uses TRBV7-2 and TRBJ2-5, with a tentative D call TRBD2 (5 bases). The ends were cut back, 3 bases at V and 1 base at J, with 18 bases in the middle. The CDR3 is made up of 17 amino acids. The germline V gene has CDR1 SGHTA and CDR2 FQGNSA. The CDR3 DNA reads TGTGCCAGCAGCTTGGGTCTGAGGGAGCGGTCCCAAGAGACCCAGTACTTC. Amino acid sequence: CASSLGLRERSQETQYF. The full variable domain, completed using reference TRBV7-2 and TRBJ2-5, is GAGVSQSPSNKVTEKGKDVELRCDPISGHTALYWYRQSLGQGLEFLIYFQGNSAPDKSGLPSDRFSAERTGGSVSTLTIQRTQQEDSAVYLCASSLGLRERSQETQYFGPGTRLLVL.

This clonotype was picked up many times. This chain joins TRBV29-1 and TRBJ1-1, with D maybe TRBD1 (5 bases). The length of the CDR3 is 10 residues. V was cut by 7 bases and J by 6 bases, with 9 bases left in between. Germline V gives CDR1 SQVTM, CDR2 ANQGSEA. The CDR3 region is CSAQGAEAFF. In DNA, the CDR3 is TGCAGCGCCCAGGGTGCTGAAGCTTTCTTT.

The chain employs TRBV7-8 and TRBJ1-5, with D tentatively TRBD1 (5 bases). This CDR3 is built from 16 residues. CDR1 and CDR2 (germline): SGHVS, FQNEAQ. With 1 base removed from V and 5 bases from J, the gap between germline ends came to 15 bases. CDR3 amino acids: CASSLGGGGAHQPQHF. The CDR3, as DNA: TGTGCCAGCAGCTTAGGGGGGGGTGGGGCCCATCAGCCCCAGCATTTT.

This clonotype appeared once. The V call is TRBV7-9, the J call TRBJ2-3, with 12 positions matching TRBD2. Germline CDR1 SEHNR, CDR2 FQNEAQ (reference sequence). This CDR3 has 16 amino acids. The ends lost 5 bases at V and 6 bases at J; junction bases unmatched: 9. CDR3 in amino acids: CASSPGLAGTRDTQYF. DNA for the CDR3: TGTGCCAGCAGCCCTGGACTAGCGGGAACAAGGGATACGCAGTATTTT.